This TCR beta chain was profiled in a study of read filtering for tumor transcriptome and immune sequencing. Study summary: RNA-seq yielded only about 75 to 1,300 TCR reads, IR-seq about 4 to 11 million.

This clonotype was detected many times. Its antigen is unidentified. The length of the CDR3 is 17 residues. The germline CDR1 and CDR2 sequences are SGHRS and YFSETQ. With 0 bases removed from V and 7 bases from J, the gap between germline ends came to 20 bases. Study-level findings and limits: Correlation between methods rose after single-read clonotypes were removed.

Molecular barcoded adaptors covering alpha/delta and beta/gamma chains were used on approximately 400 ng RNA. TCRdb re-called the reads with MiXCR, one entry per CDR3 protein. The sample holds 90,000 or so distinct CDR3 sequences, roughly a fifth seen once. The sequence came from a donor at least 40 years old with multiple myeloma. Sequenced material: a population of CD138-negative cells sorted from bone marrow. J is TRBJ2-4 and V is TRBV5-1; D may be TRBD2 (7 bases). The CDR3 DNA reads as TGCGCCAGCAGCTTGGCCGTGGGGGGGGGCGTGAAGAACATTCAGTACTTC. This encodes CASSLAVGGGVKNIQYF.